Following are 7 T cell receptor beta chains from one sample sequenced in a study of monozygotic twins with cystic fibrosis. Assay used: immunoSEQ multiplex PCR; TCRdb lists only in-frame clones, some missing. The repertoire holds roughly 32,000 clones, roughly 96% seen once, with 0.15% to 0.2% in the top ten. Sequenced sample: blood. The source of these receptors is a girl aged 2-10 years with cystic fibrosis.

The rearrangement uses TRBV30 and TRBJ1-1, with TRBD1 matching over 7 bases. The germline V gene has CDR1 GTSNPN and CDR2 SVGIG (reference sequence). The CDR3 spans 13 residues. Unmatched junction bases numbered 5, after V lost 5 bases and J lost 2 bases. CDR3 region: CAWSTGLNTEAFF. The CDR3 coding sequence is TGTGCCTGGTCGACAGGGTTAAACACTGAAGCTTTCTTT.

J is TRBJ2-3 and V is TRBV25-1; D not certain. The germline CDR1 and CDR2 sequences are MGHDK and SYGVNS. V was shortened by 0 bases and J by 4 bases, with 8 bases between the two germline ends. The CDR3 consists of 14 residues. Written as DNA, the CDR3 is TGTGCCAGCAGTGAATATAGTTTGTCAGATACGCAGTATTTT. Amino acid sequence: CASSEYSLSDTQYF.

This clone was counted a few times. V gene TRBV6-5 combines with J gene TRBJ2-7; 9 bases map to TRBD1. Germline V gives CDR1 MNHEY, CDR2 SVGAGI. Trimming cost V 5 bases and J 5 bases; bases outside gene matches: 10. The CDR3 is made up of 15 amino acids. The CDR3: CASSTPRQGGNEQYF. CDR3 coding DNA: TGTGCCAGCAGTACCCCTCGACAGGGGGGTAACGAGCAGTACTTC.

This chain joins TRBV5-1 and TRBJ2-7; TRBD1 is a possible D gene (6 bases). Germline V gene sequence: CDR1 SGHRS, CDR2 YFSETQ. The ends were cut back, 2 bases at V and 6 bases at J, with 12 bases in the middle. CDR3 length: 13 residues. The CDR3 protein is CASSLQGFSEQYF. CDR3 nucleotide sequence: TGCGCCAGCAGCTTACAGGGCTTCAGCGAGCAGTACTTC.

The CDR3: CSVAPRRGNTEAFF. CDR3 in DNA: TGCAGCGTCGCCCCCAGGAGGGGAAACACTGAAGCTTTCTTT. This chain links TRBV29-1 with TRBJ1-1, with D possibly TRBD1 on 5 matching bases. Looked up from germline, CDR1 is SQVTM and CDR2 is ANQGSEA. There are 14 residues in the CDR3. Trimming cost V 6 bases and J 2 bases, with 16 bases left between them. Full variable domain (remainder filled in from reference TRBV29-1 and TRBJ1-1): SAVISQKPSRDICQRGTSLTIQCQVDSQVTMMFWYRQQPGQSLTLIATANQGSEATYESGFVIDKFPISRPNLTFSTLTVSNMSPEDSSIYLCSVAPRRGNTEAFFGQGTRLTVV.

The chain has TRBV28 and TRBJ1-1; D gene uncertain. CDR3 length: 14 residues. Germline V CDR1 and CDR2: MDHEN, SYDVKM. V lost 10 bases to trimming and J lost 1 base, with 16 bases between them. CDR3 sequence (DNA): TGTGCCACCTACCCCACCCACGAGAACACTGAAGCTTTCTTT. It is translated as CATYPTHENTEAFF.

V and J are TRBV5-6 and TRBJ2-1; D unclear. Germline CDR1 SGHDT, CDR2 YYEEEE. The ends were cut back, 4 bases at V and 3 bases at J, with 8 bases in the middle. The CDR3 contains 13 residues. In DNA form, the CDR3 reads TGTGCCAGCAGCCTACAGAACTACAATGAGCAGTTCTTC. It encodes CASSLQNYNEQFF.